Listed below are T cell receptor beta chains from one sample, sequenced in a study of T cell repertoires in cytomegalovirus infection. For these receptors, no antigen is known. One entry per CDR3 protein, called by TCRdb with MiXCR from the reads. The sample holds 750,000 to 900,000 distinct CDR3 sequences; 25% to 35% are singletons and the top ten take around 13%. The material was cultured CD8+ T cells from PBMCs, obtained from culture after CMV antigen stimulation. These receptors all come from a human donor in good health (CMV status not recorded). Some clones in this sample may be carry-over from other donors' samples. CDR3s include the opening cysteine and the closing phenylalanine or tryptophan. Fields, in order: D gene, V gene, clone size, J gene, CDR3 DNA, CDR3 protein. D genes are given only for firm matches. The size of a clone is reported for some rows only, either as once, few or many, or as a class for expanded clones.

-	TRBV27	few	TRBJ2-6	TGTGCCAGCACCCAAAGCTCTGGGGCCAACGTCCTGACTTTC	CASTQSSGANVLTF
TRBD2	TRBV20-1	-	TRBJ2-1	TGCAGTGCCACTGACTGGGCTAGCGGGGGGGAGATATACAATGAGCAGTTCTTC	CSATDWASGGEIYNEQFF
-	TRBV14	-	TRBJ2-1	TGTGCCAGCAGCCAGGGAGCGATGTCACGGAGGAATGAGCAGTTCTTC	CASSQGAMSRRNEQFF
-	TRBV5-1	-	TRBJ2-2	TGCGCCAGCAGCCACAGGGAGGGGATTACCGGGGAGCTGTTTTTT	CASSHREGITGELFF
-	TRBV20-1	-	TRBJ2-7	TGCAGTGCTAGTCCGGGGTGGGGGGCCGACGAGCAGTACTTC	CSASPGWGADEQYF
-	TRBV6-6	-	TRBJ1-1	TGTGCCAGCAGTTATGGCGCACAAGCTTTCTTT	CASSYGAQAFF
-	TRBV7-6	-	TRBJ1-1	TGTGCCAGCAGCCACCGGGCAGACGCTGAACCTTTCTTT	CASSHRADAEPFF
-	TRBV7-8	few	TRBJ2-1	TGTGCCAGCAGCCCCTCGGCTAGCCGGGTTATTATAGGGCAGTTCTTC	CASSPSASRVIIGQFF
-	TRBV10-2	few	TRBJ2-7	TGCGCCAGCAGTGAGTCGGGGATCGCACGGAGCTCCTACGAGCAGTACTTC	CASSESGIARSSYEQYF
-	TRBV7-2	once	TRBJ2-2	TGTGCCCTTCATAGGGGTGCTTCGAACACCGGGGAGCCGTTTTTT	CALHRGASNTGEPFF
-	TRBV15	few	TRBJ2-7	TGTGCCACCGGGGGTGGGTCCGAGCAGTACTTC	CATGGGSEQYF
-	TRBV7-2	few	TRBJ1-5	TGTGCCAGCAGCTTACAGTTTCCGGGGGATAGGGGCAATCAGCCCCAGCATTTT	CASSLQFPGDRGNQPQHF
-	TRBV6-5	few	TRBJ1-1	TGTGCCAGCAGTTACGCCCTGGGACTCAACACTGAAGCTTTCTTT	CASSYALGLNTEAFF
TRBD2	TRBV4-2	-	TRBJ2-3	TGTGCCAGCAGCCAGGACCCTTCGACTAGCGGTTACACAGATACGCAGTATTTT	CASSQDPSTSGYTDTQYF
TRBD2	TRBV27	-	TRBJ2-7	TGTGCCAGCAGTCTCGGGACTAGCAATTACGAGCAGTACTTC	CASSLGTSNYEQYF
-	TRBV11-2	-	TRBJ2-3	TGTGCCACTTCTCTTCGACTAGGTAGCACAGATACGCAGTATTTT	CATSLRLGSTDTQYF
-	TRBV4-1	-	TRBJ1-1	TGCGCCAGCAGTCAAGATATTCAGGGGCATTGGACTGAAGCTTTCTTT	CASSQDIQGHWTEAFF
-	TRBV20-1	few	TRBJ2-1	TGCAGTGCCACACTATACAATGAGCAGTTCTTC	CSATLYNEQFF
-	TRBV12-3/TRBV12-4	few	TRBJ2-2	TGTGCCAGCCACGGACGGGGGACCGGGGAGCTGTTTTTT	CASHGRGTGELFF
TRBD1	TRBV3-1	-	TRBJ2-1	TGTGCCAGCAGCCAATTCCGGGACAGGGGCTCTGACTACAATGAGCAGTTCTTC	CASSQFRDRGSDYNEQFF
TRBD2	TRBV7-9	-	TRBJ2-3	TGTGCCAGCACTCTTCCTGGGGGGGACACAGATACGCAGTATTTT	CASTLPGGDTDTQYF
TRBD1	TRBV10-2	-	TRBJ1-2	TGCGCCAGCAGTGAAGGGGGCAGAGTGGCGGGGACCTTC	CASSEGGRVAGTF
-	TRBV7-2	many	TRBJ1-2	TGTGCCAGCAGGACTGTCTATGGCTACACCTTC	CASRTVYGYTF
TRBD2	TRBV7-6	-	TRBJ2-5	TGTGCCAGCAGCCCAGGAGCGGGGGGGACAGAGACCCAGTACTTC	CASSPGAGGTETQYF
TRBD1	TRBV7-3	-	TRBJ2-3	TGTGCCAGCAGCTTAAGCCGGGACAGGGGCGTGGATACGCAGTATTTT	CASSLSRDRGVDTQYF
TRBD1	TRBV29-1	-	TRBJ1-1	TGCAGCGTTGGCCAGGGACAGAGCACTGAAGCTTTCTTT	CSVGQGQSTEAFF
TRBD1	TRBV7-9	-	TRBJ1-4	TGTGCCAGCAAGGCTACAGGGGGAAAAAATGAAAAACTGTTTTTT	CASKATGGKNEKLFF
-	TRBV19	-	TRBJ2-7	TGTGCCAGTAGTATAGATCTCCTGAACCCCTACGAGCAGTACTTC	CASSIDLLNPYEQYF
-	TRBV29-1	-	TRBJ2-1	TGCAGCGTGCACTTGGTAGGGCCCAACAATGAGCAGTTCTTC	CSVHLVGPNNEQFF
TRBD2	TRBV7-9	few	TRBJ2-5	TGTGCCAGCAGCACTAGCGGGGGGGCTATGGAGACCCAGTACTTC	CASSTSGGAMETQYF
-	TRBV12-3/TRBV12-4	many	TRBJ2-1	TGTGCCAGCAGTCCACCCCACAATGAGCAGTTCTTC	CASSPPHNEQFF
-	TRBV12-5	-	TRBJ1-5	TGTGCTAGTGGGTCGGGGACGGCTAGCAATCAGCCCCAGCATTTT	CASGSGTASNQPQHF
-	TRBV5-5	once	TRBJ2-7	TGTGCCAGCAGCTGGTCCCCGCAGGGGGGGTACGAGCAGTACTTC	CASSWSPQGGYEQYF
-	TRBV7-6	few	TRBJ2-3	TGTGCCAGCACCCCAATTGGGTCTGGGTCAGATACGCAGTATTTT	CASTPIGSGSDTQYF
-	TRBV7-9	-	TRBJ1-1	TGTGCCAGCAGCTCCCAGTCCGGGGCAGAAGCTTTCTTT	CASSSQSGAEAFF
TRBD2	TRBV12-3/TRBV12-4	-	TRBJ2-1	TGTGCCAGCAATCGGATAGCGGGGGGCGGTGATGAGCAGTTCTTC	CASNRIAGGGDEQFF
TRBD1	TRBV7-8	-	TRBJ1-2	TGTGCCAGCAGCTTCCCCATGACAGGGAAGAAAAATGGCTACACCTTC	CASSFPMTGKKNGYTF
TRBD1	TRBV5-1	-	TRBJ1-4	TGCGCCAGCAGCTCGGGCACAGGGGACCTGTTTTTT	CASSSGTGDLFF
-	TRBV20-1	-	TRBJ2-2	TGCAGTGCTAGAGATCAAGGAGCCCCGAGAACCGGGGAGCTGTTTTTT	CSARDQGAPRTGELFF
-	TRBV13	-	TRBJ2-1	TGTGCCAGCAGCTCGACGTCCAGGGAAGAGTTCTTC	CASSSTSREEFF
-	TRBV6-6	-	TRBJ1-2	TGTGCCAGCAGCAACTCGATGGAGGAGAGTTATGGCTACACCTTC	CASSNSMEESYGYTF
-	TRBV19	-	TRBJ2-5	TGTGCCAGTAGTATAGATGCCCAAGAGACCCAGTACTTC	CASSIDAQETQYF
-	TRBV12-3/TRBV12-4	-	TRBJ1-2	TGTGCCAGCAGCCCGCCCGGGGGGGTTGATGGCTACACCTTC	CASSPPGGVDGYTF
-	TRBV7-9	many	TRBJ2-5	TGTGCCAGCAGCTTAAGGGGAGAGACCCAGTACTTC	CASSLRGETQYF
-	TRBV19	once	TRBJ1-1	TGTGCCACCTGTCCCTCTGGTCTCACTGAAGCTTTCTTT	CATCPSGLTEAFF
TRBD1	TRBV19	few	TRBJ2-1	TGTGCCAGTACCCAGGGGGCGTGGAATGAGCAGTTCTTC	CASTQGAWNEQFF
-	TRBV2	-	TRBJ2-4	TGTGCCAGCAGCTTTTCCGACACTCTAGCCAAAAACATTCAGTACTTC	CASSFSDTLAKNIQYF
TRBD1	TRBV19	-	TRBJ1-2	TGTGCCAGTGGCTCCGGGACAGGGATTGGCTACACCTTC	CASGSGTGIGYTF
TRBD1	TRBV19	-	TRBJ2-6	TGTGCCAGTAGTACGACAGGGGAGCCCTCTGGGGCCAACGTCCTGACTTTC	CASSTTGEPSGANVLTF
-	TRBV7-6	few	TRBJ2-6	TGTGCCAGCAGCTCCTGGGAGGGGGGCTCTGGGGCCAACGTCCTGACTTTC	CASSSWEGGSGANVLTF
TRBD1	TRBV7-8	-	TRBJ1-5	TGTGCCAGCAGCTTAAAGAACAGGGGGATGGATCAGCCCCAGCATTTT	CASSLKNRGMDQPQHF
-	TRBV6-5	few	TRBJ2-1	TGTGCCAGCAGTTACTCTATCTACAATGAGCAGTTCTTC	CASSYSIYNEQFF
TRBD1	TRBV2	-	TRBJ2-1	TGTGCCCGCCGGGACAGGCTAAACAATGAGCAGTTCTTC	CARRDRLNNEQFF
TRBD1	TRBV6-1	-	TRBJ2-1	TGTGCCAGCAGTGGGGAACAGGGGGCACCCTACAATGAGCAGTTCTTC	CASSGEQGAPYNEQFF
-	TRBV4-2	few	TRBJ1-1	TGTGCCAGCAGCCATGCCAACACTGAAGCTTTCTTT	CASSHANTEAFF
-	TRBV12-3/TRBV12-4	-	TRBJ2-7	TGTGCCAGCACTGAGCAGGGGATGTCCTACGAGCAGTACTTC	CASTEQGMSYEQYF
TRBD1	TRBV12-3/TRBV12-4	few	TRBJ1-2	TGTGCCAGCACCGACAGGGTGGGTTATGGCTACACCTTC	CASTDRVGYGYTF